This is a list of T cell receptor beta chains from one sample in a study of control samples from healthy donors and cancer patients. The repertoire was sequenced with immunoSEQ multiplex PCR; TCRdb's copy has only in-frame clones and lacks some. The sample contains over 100,000 clones, around 90% of which appear only once. The sequenced sample consisted of blood. The receptors derive from a man aged 40-49 years in good health. Both conserved end residues are part of each CDR3. Where a row states a size, it is once, few, many or the class of an expanded clone; other rows omit it.

V | size | CDR3
TRBV2 | - | CASNRENQETQYF
TRBV7-9 | - | CASRGTVDEQYF
TRBV6-5 | - | CASSPGVMIGGYTF
TRBV3-1/TRBV3-2 | few | CASSSTAGITEAFF
TRBV15 | - | CATGGASGSFSSYNEQFF
TRBV2 | - | CASKDGSDTQYF
TRBV4-2 | - | CASSYDGTLNYGYTF
TRBV18 | - | CASSLPDRGLEQYF
TRBV5-1 | - | CATPDKIYNSPLHF
TRBV14 | once | CASSQAASGGKADTQYF
TRBV4-1 | - | CASSADRAGYTF
TRBV11-1 | - | CASSYGRDNNSPLHF
TRBV5-5 | - | CASSSLQQGAGGYTF
TRBV29-1 | - | CSVGRGEETQYF
TRBV5-8 | few | CASSLDVFGGGEKLFF
TRBV2 | - | CAGGAWGNQPQHF
TRBV6-6 | medium-sized | CASSSTRFVTEYGYTF
TRBV11-3 | - | CASSPDHTDTQYF
TRBV6-6 | - | CASSKSFRGGPHRSMGSPLHF
TRBV29-1 | once | CSVDPDDITYNEQFF
TRBV9 | - | CASSSNSGNEQFF
TRBV27 | few | CASSPDSNEQFF
TRBV5-1 | - | CASSANQGVHGYTF